The sequence of this T cell receptor beta chain was determined in a study of brain metastases from non-small cell lung cancer. CDR3 size: 15 residues. The trim removed 5 bases at V and 12 bases at J, leaving 14 bases unmatched. The germline gives CDR1 MNHEY, CDR2 SVGAGI. Repertoires were generated with immunoSEQ multiplex PCR, while TCRdb's copy carries only in-frame clones and drops some. In the table there are about 400 clones, 80% to 95% of which are singletons. The chain is built from TRBV6-5 and TRBJ2-1; 9 bases line up with TRBD1. This TCR was sampled from a donor at least 40 years old with non-small cell lung cancer. What was sequenced was tumor-adjacent normal tissue. The CDR3 protein is CASSPLGQGNVGQFF. In DNA form, the CDR3 reads TGTGCCAGCAGTCCCCTGGGACAGGGAAATGTGGGGCAGTTCTTC.